A selection of T cell receptor beta chains follows, all from one sample in a study of blood T cells in healthy people across ages. TCRdb redid the calling of the 5' RACE reads with MiXCR, one entry per CDR3 protein. The sample lists roughly 700,000 distinct CDR3 sequences; roughly 50% were seen once. Sequencing was performed on blood. The receptors were gathered from a woman aged 55-69 years in good health. Each CDR3 is given with its conserved first and last residue. The D gene is left open where the match is weak. Clone sizes are given selectively: once, few, many, or a class where the clone is expanded.

size: .; J: TRBJ2-2; D: .; V: TRBV5-1; DNA: TGCGCCAGCAGCGTAGGATGGGTCACCGGGGAGCTGTTTTTT; CDR3: CASSVGWVTGELFF
size: few; J: TRBJ2-5; D: TRBD1; V: TRBV20-1; DNA: TGCAGTGCCGCATGGACAGGGGTCGTTGGGTACTTC; CDR3: CSAAWTGVVGYF
size: .; J: TRBJ2-6; D: TRBD1; V: TRBV20-1; DNA: TGCAGTGCGAGGGACAGGCAGCGCTCTGGGGCCAACGTCCTGACTTTC; CDR3: CSARDRQRSGANVLTF
size: few; J: TRBJ2-7; D: .; V: TRBV20-1; DNA: TGCAGTGGCCTCAACTACGAGCAGTACTTC; CDR3: CSGLNYEQYF
size: .; J: TRBJ1-2; D: .; V: TRBV6-1; DNA: TGTGCCAGCAGTGAAGTTGGGGCCGGTGGCTACACCTTC; CDR3: CASSEVGAGGYTF
size: few; J: TRBJ2-1; D: TRBD2; V: TRBV7-3; DNA: TGTGCCAGCAGCGCAGGACTAGCTTTCAATGAGCAGTTCTTC; CDR3: CASSAGLAFNEQFF
size: few; J: TRBJ2-5; D: .; V: TRBV11-2; DNA: TGTGCCAGCAGCTCCCGGGGGTACCAAGAGACCCAGTACTTC; CDR3: CASSSRGYQETQYF
size: .; J: TRBJ1-1; D: .; V: TRBV20-1; DNA: TGCAGTGCTACCAGGGATTTCACTGAAGCTTTCTTT; CDR3: CSATRDFTEAFF
size: .; J: TRBJ1-1; D: .; V: TRBV6-2/TRBV6-3; DNA: TGTGCCAGCAGTCACCCCACGGCTAACACTGAAGCTTTCTTT; CDR3: CASSHPTANTEAFF
size: .; J: TRBJ1-1; D: .; V: TRBV7-2; DNA: TGTGCCAGCAGTTCCCGGCAACAGGTAGAAGCTTTCTTT; CDR3: CASSSRQQVEAFF
size: many; J: TRBJ2-3; D: TRBD2; V: TRBV6-6; DNA: TGTGCCAGCAGTTACTCGTCTAGCGGGAGGAATACAGATACGCAGTATTTT; CDR3: CASSYSSSGRNTDTQYF
size: few; J: TRBJ2-5; D: TRBD2; V: TRBV4-3; DNA: TGCGCCAGCAGCCAAGATCGTGGGGGACTAGCGGGAGGGCCGGGCCTCAATGAGCAGTACTTC; CDR3: CASSQDRGGLAGGPGLNEQYF
size: .; J: TRBJ2-5; D: TRBD1; V: TRBV6-5; DNA: TGTGCCAGCAGCCGGGGACAGGGCTGGGGCAGAGAGACCCAGTACTTC; CDR3: CASSRGQGWGRETQYF
size: few; J: TRBJ2-1; D: TRBD2; V: TRBV7-2; DNA: TGTGCCAGCAGCAGGACTAGCGGGAGGTATGAGCAGTTCTTC; CDR3: CASSRTSGRYEQFF
size: .; J: TRBJ2-1; D: TRBD1; V: TRBV27; DNA: TGTGCCAGCAGTTTACGCGGACAGGCGGTGCAGTTCTTC; CDR3: CASSLRGQAVQFF
size: .; J: TRBJ1-6; D: .; V: TRBV7-2; DNA: TGTGCCAGCAGCATCCGGGACAATCGATCACCCCTCCACTTT; CDR3: CASSIRDNRSPLHF
size: .; J: TRBJ2-3; D: TRBD2; V: TRBV7-3; DNA: TGTGCCAGCAGCTTAAGTCTTAGCGGGGACGTCGCAGATACGCAGTATTTT; CDR3: CASSLSLSGDVADTQYF
size: few; J: TRBJ2-4; D: .; V: TRBV20-1; DNA: TGCAGTGCTAGAGATTATCGGCTAGCCAAAAACATTCAGTACTTC; CDR3: CSARDYRLAKNIQYF
size: few; J: TRBJ1-5; D: .; V: TRBV29-1; DNA: TGCAGCGTTGGTGAGAGTATGGGACCCCAGCATTTT; CDR3: CSVGESMGPQHF
size: .; J: TRBJ2-7; D: TRBD2; V: TRBV20-1; DNA: TGCAGTGCCGCCGGACTAGCGTCTCTTTACGAGCAGTACTTC; CDR3: CSAAGLASLYEQYF
size: few; J: TRBJ2-7; D: .; V: TRBV7-2; DNA: TGTGCCAGCAGCTTAAAGGGGGGGCACGAGCAGTACTTC; CDR3: CASSLKGGHEQYF
size: .; J: TRBJ2-3; D: TRBD1; V: TRBV12-3/TRBV12-4; DNA: TGTGCCAGCAGGAAATTCAGGGGGAGCGCAGATGTGCAGTATTTT; CDR3: CASRKFRGSADVQYF
size: .; J: TRBJ2-1; D: TRBD2; V: TRBV28; DNA: TGTGCCAGCAGGGATAGTAGCGGGAGAAACAATGAGCAGTTCTTC; CDR3: CASRDSSGRNNEQFF
size: .; J: TRBJ2-5; D: TRBD2; V: TRBV12-3/TRBV12-4; DNA: TGTGCCAGCAGCTTGAAAGGGACTAGCGGGAGATTGGTCCCCTACAATGAGCAGTACTTC; CDR3: CASSLKGTSGRLVPYNEQYF
size: .; J: TRBJ2-1; D: .; V: TRBV28; DNA: TGTGCCAGCAGTCCTCCCTCCGTAGGTTTTTACAATGAGCAGTTCTTC; CDR3: CASSPPSVGFYNEQFF
size: few; J: TRBJ2-3; D: TRBD2; V: TRBV25-1; DNA: TGTGCCAGCAGTGAAAGGGGGACTAGCGGGATTCGCACAGATACGCAGTATTTT; CDR3: CASSERGTSGIRTDTQYF
size: .; J: TRBJ1-4; D: TRBD1; V: TRBV9; DNA: TGTGCCAGCAGCGTCAATTCCCCGGGACAGGGGAATGAAAAACTGTTTTTT; CDR3: CASSVNSPGQGNEKLFF
size: few; J: TRBJ2-7; D: TRBD1; V: TRBV6-6; DNA: TGTGCCAGCAGTTACTCAGCAGGACAGGGGGACGAGCAGTACTTC; CDR3: CASSYSAGQGDEQYF
size: .; J: TRBJ2-1; D: .; V: TRBV20-1; DNA: TGCAGTGCTAGGAGCGTACACTCTGTCGGCTACAATGAGCAGTTCTTC; CDR3: CSARSVHSVGYNEQFF
size: few; J: TRBJ2-5; D: .; V: TRBV20-1; DNA: TGCAGTGCCAGAGCAACGGGAGCTGGGGAGACCCAGTACTTC; CDR3: CSARATGAGETQYF
size: .; J: TRBJ2-7; D: TRBD1; V: TRBV2; DNA: TGTGCCAGCAGTGGGGACAGGGGCGAGCAGTACTTC; CDR3: CASSGDRGEQYF
size: .; J: TRBJ2-1; D: .; V: TRBV29-1; DNA: TGCAGCGTTGAAGGCTATAGGGCCCTCGAGCAGTTCTTC; CDR3: CSVEGYRALEQFF
size: few; J: TRBJ2-5; D: TRBD2; V: TRBV7-2; DNA: TGTGCCAGCAGCTTAGTTCCGGGAGGCCTTGGTGAGACCCAGTACTTC; CDR3: CASSLVPGGLGETQYF
size: .; J: TRBJ2-6; D: .; V: TRBV18; DNA: TGTGCCAGCTCAAGGCATCCCTCTGGGGCCAACGTCCTGACTTTC; CDR3: CASSRHPSGANVLTF
size: .; J: TRBJ2-3; D: TRBD2; V: TRBV20-1; DNA: TGCAGTGCTGGGACTAGCGGGAGGTCTTTGGATACGCAGTATTTT; CDR3: CSAGTSGRSLDTQYF
size: many; J: TRBJ2-5; D: .; V: TRBV12-3/TRBV12-4; DNA: TGTGCCAGCAGTTCTCGCGGGGAAAATCAAGAGACCCAGTACTTC; CDR3: CASSSRGENQETQYF
size: .; J: TRBJ2-7; D: .; V: TRBV10-3; DNA: TGTGCCATCAGTGTAGGGCAGAACTCCTACGAGCAGTACTTC; CDR3: CAISVGQNSYEQYF
size: few; J: TRBJ2-6; D: .; V: TRBV30; DNA: TGTGCCTGGGGAAAAACCTCTGGGGCCAACGTCCTGACTTTC; CDR3: CAWGKTSGANVLTF
size: .; J: TRBJ1-1; D: .; V: TRBV29-1; DNA: TGCAGCGTTGCACAGGGAACTGAAGCTTTCTTT; CDR3: CSVAQGTEAFF
size: .; J: TRBJ2-7; D: .; V: TRBV6-5; DNA: TGTGCCAGCAGTTTAACGACAGAATCCTACGAGCAGTACTTC; CDR3: CASSLTTESYEQYF
size: .; J: TRBJ2-2; D: TRBD1; V: TRBV20-1; DNA: TGCAGTGCTAGCAGGGGGAGCACCGGGGAGCTGTTTTTT; CDR3: CSASRGSTGELFF
size: .; J: TRBJ2-1; D: .; V: TRBV28; DNA: TGTGCCAGCAGTTTAACCGGGAAGGGACAGTTCTTC; CDR3: CASSLTGKGQFF
size: .; J: TRBJ1-1; D: .; V: TRBV6-1; DNA: TGTGCCAGCACCCCGGTGGCAAACACTGAAGCTTTCTTT; CDR3: CASTPVANTEAFF
size: .; J: TRBJ2-1; D: TRBD2; V: TRBV7-9; DNA: TGTGCCAGCAGCTTCGATCGCGGGAGCGGGGGCGATGAGCAGTTCTTC; CDR3: CASSFDRGSGGDEQFF
size: .; J: TRBJ1-6; D: .; V: TRBV18; DNA: TGTGCCAGCTCTGAGGGCGGCAGGAGAAATTCACCCCTCCACTTT; CDR3: CASSEGGRRNSPLHF
size: .; J: TRBJ2-3; D: .; V: TRBV7-9; DNA: TGTGCCAGCAGCCTAGACACCCTTCAGGCAGATACGCAGTATTTT; CDR3: CASSLDTLQADTQYF
size: .; J: TRBJ2-7; D: TRBD1; V: TRBV28; DNA: TGTGCCACCACGACAGGGTACAATGAGCAGTACTTC; CDR3: CATTTGYNEQYF
size: .; J: TRBJ2-7; D: .; V: TRBV20-1; DNA: TGCAGTGCTAGGGGAGAGGCGGGACCCTACGAGCAGTACTTC; CDR3: CSARGEAGPYEQYF
size: .; J: TRBJ2-1; D: TRBD2; V: TRBV5-1; DNA: TGCGCCAGCAGCTTAGGGGGACTAGAGAATGAGCAGTTCTTC; CDR3: CASSLGGLENEQFF
size: .; J: TRBJ2-3; D: TRBD2; V: TRBV7-9; DNA: TGTGCCAGCTACACCGGGACTAGCGGGAGTGGTACGCAGTATTTT; CDR3: CASYTGTSGSGTQYF
size: .; J: TRBJ2-1; D: TRBD2; V: TRBV4-3; DNA: TGCGCCAGCAGCCGGCTTGGGACTAGCATGTTCCATGAGCAGTTCTTC; CDR3: CASSRLGTSMFHEQFF
size: .; J: TRBJ2-6; D: .; V: TRBV20-1; DNA: TGCAGTGCCCGAGAGAGGCCAGGCTCCTCTGGGGCCAACGTCCTGACTTTC; CDR3: CSARERPGSSGANVLTF
size: few; J: TRBJ1-2; D: .; V: TRBV20-1; DNA: TGCAGTGCTAATCGGGACTCTGTTGATGGCTACACCTTC; CDR3: CSANRDSVDGYTF
size: .; J: TRBJ2-2; D: TRBD2; V: TRBV20-1; DNA: TGCAGTGCTAGAGTGACTAGCTCCACCGGGGAGCTGTTTTTT; CDR3: CSARVTSSTGELFF